This T cell receptor beta chain is from a study of T cells in Graves' hyperthyroidism and ophthalmopathy. This clonotype was seen at least ten times. The investigators amplified TCR beta CDR3 regions from RNA transcripts. Carried out on the TCR CDR3, a first-round RT-PCR used the HTBI primer set. TCRdb independently ran MiXCR on the multiplex PCR reads; one entry per CDR3 protein. The sample includes roughly 630,000 distinct CDR3 sequences, around 14% of them seen just once. The V end lost 8 bases, the J end lost 3 bases, and 11 bases lay between the germline ends. CDR1 is SNHLY, CDR2 FYNNEI, per germline. The CDR3 consists of 12 residues.

Sequencing was performed on blood. The receptor comes from a woman aged 25-40 years with Graves' hyperthyroidism. V and J are TRBV2 and TRBJ2-7; either TRBD1 or TRBD2 may fit D (5 bases each). CDR3 nucleotides: TGTGCCAGCGGGGACGCCGACTACGAGCAGTACTTC. It yields the protein CASGDADYEQYF.